This T cell receptor (beta chain) was sequenced for a study of T cell responses to AZD1222 COVID-19 vaccine. This CDR3 region has 15 residues. With V trimmed by 5 bases and J by 3 bases, 5 bases remained unmatched. The germline V gene has CDR1 MNHEY and CDR2 SVGEGT. Libraries were prepared by immunoSEQ multiplex PCR; TCRdb keeps only in-frame clonotypes and omits some of them. The sample has approximately 92,000 clones; roughly 85% are singletons. This clonotype was obtained from an adult in good health. The chain links TRBV6-2 or TRBV6-3 to TRBJ1-5; 9 bases are a match to TRBD1. Sample: peripheral blood, taken on day 0 of AZD1222 vaccination. The CDR3 sequence: CASSQGQGYNQPQHF. Written as DNA, the CDR3 is TGTGCCAGCAGTCAGGGACAGGGCTACAATCAGCCCCAGCATTTT.